The 9 T cell receptor beta chains reported below all come from one sample, sequenced in a study of CD8 T cells in ankylosing spondylitis. MiXCR, applied by TCRdb to the 5' RACE reads, yields one record per CDR3 protein. The sample contains 35,000 or so distinct CDR3 sequences, 4.5% to 6% of which appear only once. Material: blood, either unsorted or a sorted T cell fraction (not recorded which). These receptors were obtained from a male donor with ankylosing spondylitis or in good health (not recorded which).

This clonotype was seen many times. The V gene is TRBV20-1, the J gene TRBJ1-6, with 7 bases that match TRBD1. V was clipped by 3 bases and J by 9 bases; unmatched bases: 11. The CDR3 has 15 residues. The germline CDR1 and CDR2 sequences are DFQATT and SNEGSKA (reference sequence). CDR3 residues: CSASVPRGKASPLHF. In nucleotides, the CDR3 is TGCAGTGCTAGTGTCCCCAGGGGGAAGGCTTCACCCCTCCACTTT.

In this sample, this clonotype turned up many times. This rearrangement joins TRBV12-3 or TRBV12-4 to TRBJ1-5; the D gene is possibly TRBD1 (6 bases). V shed 4 bases and J shed 2 bases, with 15 bases lying between them. The CDR3 runs 16 residues. The CDR3 DNA sequence: TGTGCCAGCAGTTCCCGGGGGGGGGCGGGCAATCAGCCCCAGCATTTT. Translated, it gives CASSSRGGAGNQPQHF.

This clonotype was observed many times. The chain couples TRBV12-3 or TRBV12-4 to TRBJ2-7; 8 bases are a match to TRBD1. The CDR3 consists of 14 residues. Trimming cost V 5 bases and J 6 bases; bases outside gene matches: 9. The CDR3 spells CASSPGTGRGEQYF. The CDR3 region has the DNA TGTGCCAGCAGTCCAGGGACAGGAAGGGGCGAGCAGTACTTC.

This clonotype has ten or more counts. V and J are TRBV12-3 or TRBV12-4 and TRBJ2-7; D uncertain. The CDR3 loop spans 11 amino acids. Trimming took off 6 bases at V and 4 bases at J, with 7 bases between the two ends. The DNA of the CDR3 is TGTGCCAGCAGCGTACTGTACGAGCAGTACTTC. Translated: CASSVLYEQYF.

This clonotype turned up a few times. This may be a read error: a much more frequent sequence differs by one nucleotide. This chain connects TRBV20-1 to TRBJ2-5; D is uncertain. Germline V gene data show CDR1 as DFQATT and CDR2 as SNEGSKA (reference sequence). CDR3 size: 14 residues. CDR3 amino acids: CSARDPTIQEAQYF. CDR3 DNA sequence: TGCAGTGCTAGAGATCCAACCATCCAAGAGGCCCAGTACTTC.

This clonotype was seen at least ten times. The rearrangement joins TRBV21-1 to TRBJ2-5; the table's D call, TRBD1, has no DNA check behind it. TRBV21-1 counts as a pseudogene. There are 14 residues in the CDR3. CDR3 protein: CASSPQQGRETQYF. The DNA for the CDR3 is TGTGCCAGCAGCCCTCAACAGGGGCGAGAGACCCAGTACTTC.

This clonotype was recorded at least ten times. V usage is TRBV29-1 and J usage is TRBJ2-1; 14 nucleotides line up with TRBD2. The CDR3 loop spans 18 amino acids. In germline, CDR1 is SQVTM, CDR2 ANQGSEA. V trimming: 4 bases; J trimming: 7 bases; junction bases outside the gene matches: 15. The CDR3 DNA is TGCAGCGTTGTCGGGGGGATGGCCGGACTAGCGGGAGGAAATGAGCAGTTCTTC. Its protein is CSVVGGMAGLAGGNEQFF.

In regard to this clonotype: A clone one base away is much larger, so this may be a read error. This chain connects TRBV12-3 or TRBV12-4 to TRBJ2-3; TRBD2 matches 14 bases. This CDR3 is 18 amino acids long. The CDR3 coding sequence is TGTGCCTGCAGTTTAGCTGGGACTAGCGGGAGACCGACAGATACGCAGTATTTT. Encoded protein: CACSLAGTSGRPTDTQYF.

V usage is TRBV11-2 and J usage is TRBJ1-2; D gene unclear. V shed 4 bases and J shed 3 bases, with 3 bases lying between them. The CDR3 extends over 11 amino acids. CDR1 and CDR2 from the germline V gene are SGHAT and FQNNGV. The CDR3 DNA reads as TGTGCCAGCAGCTGGTACTATGGCTACACCTTC. It encodes CASSWYYGYTF.